The 5 T cell receptor beta chains below all came from one sample that was sequenced in a study of T cell repertoires in aging, cancer and after chemotherapy. Amplification of TCR beta used genomic DNA extracted from peripheral blood. Multiplex touch-down PCR with TRB-A/B primers amplified rearranged V-D-J TRB sequences. MiXCR was run by TCRdb on the multiplex PCR reads, yielding one entry per CDR3 protein. Of some 4,900 distinct CDR3 sequences detected, 30% to 40% appear once; the ten largest clones hold about 20%. What was sequenced was blood. These receptors all come from a human donor with a blood cancer. The donor label of this sample is uncertain.

The chain carries TRBV5-6 and TRBJ1-1; D unresolved. V lost 0 bases and J lost 3, with 9 bases in between. Germline V lookup: CDR1 SGHDT, CDR2 YYEEEE. The length of the CDR3 is 14 residues. CDR3 nucleotide sequence: TGTGCCAGCAGCTTGGTGAGGGTTCACACTGAAGCTTTCTTT. Its translation is CASSLVRVHTEAFF.

This clonotype was counted a few times. This chain uses TRBV24-1 with TRBJ2-5; possibly TRBD1 for D (5 bases). This CDR3 region has 15 residues. V lost 5 bases, J lost 0 bases, and 12 bases lay in between. Per the germline V gene, CDR1 is KGHDR and CDR2 is SFDVKD. The CDR3 sequence: CATSGWGLYQETQYF. The CDR3 coding sequence is TGTGCCACCAGTGGATGGGGCCTATACCAAGAGACCCAGTACTTC.

The genes are TRBV5-3 and TRBJ2-5; no clear D gene. TRBV5-3 is an ORF; its function is uncertain. The CDR3 extends over 15 amino acids. Trimming removed 2 bases at V and 2 bases at J, with 13 bases between. In DNA form, the CDR3 reads TGTGCCAGAAGCTTCCTAAAATCCCGACAAGAGACCCAGTACTTC. It specifies CARSFLKSRQETQYF.

Judged by abundance, this clonotype is medium-sized (0.01 to 0.1%). CDR3 sequence (DNA): TGTGCCAGCAGCCTACAGGGCGGAGAGCAGTACTTC. Translation gives CASSLQGGEQYF. The chain links TRBV11-3 to TRBJ2-7; the D gene is possibly TRBD1 (6 bases). V dropped 5 bases and J dropped 7 bases, with 12 bases sitting between them. CDR1 is SGHNT and CDR2 is YENEEA in the germline V gene. The CDR3 consists of 12 residues. Together with reference TRBV11-3 and TRBJ2-7, the CDR3 gives the full variable domain: EAGVVQSPRYKIIEKKQPVAFWCNPISGHNTLYWYLQNLGQGPELLIRYENEEAVDDSQLPKDRFSAERLKGVDSTLKIQPAELGDSAVYLCASSLQGGEQYFGPGTRLTVT.

The rearrangement links TRBV6-2 or TRBV6-3 to TRBJ1-2; D unresolved. Trimming took off 2 bases at V and 6 bases at J, with 10 bases between the two ends. The V gene's germline CDR1 is MNHEY and CDR2 SVGEGT. The CDR3 has 13 residues. CDR3 sequence: CASSYMGLNGYTF. CDR3 DNA: TGTGCCAGCAGTTACATGGGCCTTAATGGCTACACCTTC.